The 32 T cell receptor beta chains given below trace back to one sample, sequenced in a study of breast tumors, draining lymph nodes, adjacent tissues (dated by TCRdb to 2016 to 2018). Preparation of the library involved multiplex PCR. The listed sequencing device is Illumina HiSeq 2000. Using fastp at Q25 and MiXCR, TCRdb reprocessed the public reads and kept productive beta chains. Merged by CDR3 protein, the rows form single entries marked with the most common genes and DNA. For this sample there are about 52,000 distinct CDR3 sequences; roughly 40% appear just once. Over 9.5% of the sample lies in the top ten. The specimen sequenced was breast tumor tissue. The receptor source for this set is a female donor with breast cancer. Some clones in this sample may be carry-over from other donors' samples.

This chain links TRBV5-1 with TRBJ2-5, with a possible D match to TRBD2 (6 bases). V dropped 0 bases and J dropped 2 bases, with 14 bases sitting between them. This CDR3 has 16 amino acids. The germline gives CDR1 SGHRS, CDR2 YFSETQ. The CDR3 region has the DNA TGCGCCAGCAGCTTGGATGCGGGGAGATCTCAAGAGACCCAGTACTTC. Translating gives CASSLDAGRSQETQYF.

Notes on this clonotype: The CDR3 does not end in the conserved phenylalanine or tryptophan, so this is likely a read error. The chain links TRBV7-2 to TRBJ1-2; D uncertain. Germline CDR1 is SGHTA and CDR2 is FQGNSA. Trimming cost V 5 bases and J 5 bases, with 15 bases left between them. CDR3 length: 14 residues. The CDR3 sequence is CASSLQQRLYGYTL. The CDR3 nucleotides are TGTGCCAGCAGCCTACAGCAACGGTTGTATGGCTACACCCTC.

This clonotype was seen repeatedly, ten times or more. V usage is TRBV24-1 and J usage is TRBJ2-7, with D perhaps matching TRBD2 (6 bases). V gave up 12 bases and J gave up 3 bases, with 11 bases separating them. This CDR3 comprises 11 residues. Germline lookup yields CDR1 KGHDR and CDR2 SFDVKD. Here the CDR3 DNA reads TGTGCCGCGGGGACCTTCTACGAGCAGTACTTC. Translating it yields CAAGTFYEQYF.

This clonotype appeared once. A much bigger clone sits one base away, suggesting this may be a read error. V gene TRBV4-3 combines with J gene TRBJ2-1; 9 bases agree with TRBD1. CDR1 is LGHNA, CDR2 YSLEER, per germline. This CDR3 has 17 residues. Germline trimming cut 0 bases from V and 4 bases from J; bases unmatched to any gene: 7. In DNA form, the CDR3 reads TGCGCCAGCAGCCAAGATCCGGAACAGGGGGCTTACAATGAGCAGTTCTTC. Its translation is CASSQDPEQGAYNEQFF.

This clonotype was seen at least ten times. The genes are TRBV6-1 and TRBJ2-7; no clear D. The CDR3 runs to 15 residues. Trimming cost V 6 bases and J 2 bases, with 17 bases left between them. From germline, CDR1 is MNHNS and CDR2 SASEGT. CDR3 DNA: TGTGCCAGCAGGACCGAGGCGAGCTTCGCCTACGAGCAGTACTTC. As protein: CASRTEASFAYEQYF.

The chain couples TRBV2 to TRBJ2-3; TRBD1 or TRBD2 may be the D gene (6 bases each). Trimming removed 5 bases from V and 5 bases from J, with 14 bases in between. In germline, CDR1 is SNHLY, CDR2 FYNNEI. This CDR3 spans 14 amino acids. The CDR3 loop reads CASSRDGGQDTQYF. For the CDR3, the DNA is TGTGCCAGCAGTCGGGACGGGGGACAAGATACGCAGTATTTT.

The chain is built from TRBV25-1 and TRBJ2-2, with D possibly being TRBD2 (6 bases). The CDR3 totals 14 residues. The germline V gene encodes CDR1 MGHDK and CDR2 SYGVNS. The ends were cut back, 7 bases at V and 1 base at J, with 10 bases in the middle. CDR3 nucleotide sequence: TGTGCCAGCACCGGGGACTTGAACACCGGGGAGCTGTTTTTT. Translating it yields CASTGDLNTGELFF.

DNA for the CDR3: TGTGCCTACCAGACAGGGGGCGGGCAGCCCCAGCATTTT. Translated: CAYQTGGGQPQHF. The chain couples TRBV30 to TRBJ1-5; TRBD1 agrees at 10 bases. V gave up 7 bases and J gave up 7 bases; unmatched junction bases: 7. CDR3 size: 13 residues. Germline assignment: CDR1 GTSNPN and CDR2 SVGIG (reference sequence). The full variable domain, its missing parts supplied by reference TRBV30 and TRBJ1-5, is SQTIHQWPATLVQPVGSPLSLECTVEGTSNPNLYWYRQAAGRGLQLLFYSVGIGQISSEVPQNLSASRPQDRQFILSSKKLLLSDSGFYLCAYQTGGGQPQHFGDGTRLSIL.

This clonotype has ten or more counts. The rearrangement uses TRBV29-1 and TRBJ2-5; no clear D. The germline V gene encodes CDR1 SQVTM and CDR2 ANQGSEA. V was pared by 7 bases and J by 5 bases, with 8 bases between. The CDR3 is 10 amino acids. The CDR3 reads CSAVWETQYF. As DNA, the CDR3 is TGCAGCGCTGTGTGGGAGACCCAGTACTTC. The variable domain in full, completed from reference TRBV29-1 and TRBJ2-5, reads SAVISQKPSRDICQRGTSLTIQCQVDSQVTMMFWYRQQPGQSLTLIATANQGSEATYESGFVIDKFPISRPNLTFSTLTVSNMSPEDSSIYLCSAVWETQYFGPGTRLLVL.

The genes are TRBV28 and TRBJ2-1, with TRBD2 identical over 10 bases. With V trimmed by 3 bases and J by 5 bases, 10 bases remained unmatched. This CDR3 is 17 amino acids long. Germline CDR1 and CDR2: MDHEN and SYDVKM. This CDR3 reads CASSLEPGTSANNEQFF. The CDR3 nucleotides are TGTGCCAGCAGTTTGGAACCCGGGACTAGCGCGAACAATGAGCAGTTCTTC.

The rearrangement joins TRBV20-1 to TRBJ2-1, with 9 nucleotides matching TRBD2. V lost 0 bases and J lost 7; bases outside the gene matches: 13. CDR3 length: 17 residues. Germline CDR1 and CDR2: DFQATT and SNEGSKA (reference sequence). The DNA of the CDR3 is TGCAGTGCTAGAGATGACGCGCGGGAGGGCACGATGAATGAGCAGTTCTTC. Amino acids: CSARDDAREGTMNEQFF.

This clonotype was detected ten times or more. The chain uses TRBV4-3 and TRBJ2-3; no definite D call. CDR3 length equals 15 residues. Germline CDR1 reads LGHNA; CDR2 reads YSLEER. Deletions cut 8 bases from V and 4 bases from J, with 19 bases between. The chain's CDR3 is CASGLGLVGADTQYF. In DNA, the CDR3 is TGCGCCAGCGGGCTCGGGCTAGTGGGTGCAGATACGCAGTATTTT.

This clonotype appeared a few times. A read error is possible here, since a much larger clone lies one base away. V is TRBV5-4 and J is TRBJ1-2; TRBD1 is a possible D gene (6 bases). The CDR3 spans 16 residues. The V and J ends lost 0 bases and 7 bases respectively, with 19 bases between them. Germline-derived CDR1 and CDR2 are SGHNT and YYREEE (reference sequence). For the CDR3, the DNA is TGTGCCAGCAGCTTGGACTGGGCCAGGGGAGGGGGTGGCTACACCTTC. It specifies CASSLDWARGGGGYTF.

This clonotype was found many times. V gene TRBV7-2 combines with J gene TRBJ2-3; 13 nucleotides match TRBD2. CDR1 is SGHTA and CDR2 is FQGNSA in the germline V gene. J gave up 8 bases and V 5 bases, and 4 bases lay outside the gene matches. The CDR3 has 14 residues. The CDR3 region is CASSPGLAGFTQYF. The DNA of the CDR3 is TGTGCCAGCAGCCCGGGACTAGCGGGGTTTACGCAGTATTTT. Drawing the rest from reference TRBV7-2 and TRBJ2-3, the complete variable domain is GAGVSQSPSNKVTEKGKDVELRCDPISGHTALYWYRQSLGQGLEFLIYFQGNSAPDKSGLPSDRFSAERTGGSVSTLTIQRTQQEDSAVYLCASSPGLAGFTQYFGPGTRLTVL.

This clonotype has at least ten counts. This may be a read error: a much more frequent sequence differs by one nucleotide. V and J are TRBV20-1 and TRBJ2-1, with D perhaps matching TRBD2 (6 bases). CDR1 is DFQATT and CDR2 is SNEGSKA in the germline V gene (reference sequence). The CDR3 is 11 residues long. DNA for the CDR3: TGCAGTGCTAGGTATGCCCGGGAGCAGTCCTTC. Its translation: CSARYAREQSF.

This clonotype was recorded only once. In DNA, the CDR3 is TGCAGTGCTAGAACGGGACAGGGGCACAATGAGCAGTTCTTC. Translated: CSARTGQGHNEQFF. V and J are TRBV20-1 and TRBJ2-1, with 10 bases that match TRBD1. The V gene end was trimmed by 2 bases and the J gene end by 5 bases; junction bases not matched to a gene: 3. Germline lookup yields CDR1 DFQATT and CDR2 SNEGSKA (reference sequence). The CDR3 is made up of 14 amino acids.

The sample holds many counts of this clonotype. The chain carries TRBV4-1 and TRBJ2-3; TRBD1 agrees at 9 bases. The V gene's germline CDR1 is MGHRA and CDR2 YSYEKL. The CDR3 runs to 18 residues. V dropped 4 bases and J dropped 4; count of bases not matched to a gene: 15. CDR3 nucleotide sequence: TGCGCCAGCAGCCGAGGGACAGGGCGGCGCGGGAATCCAGATACGCAGTATTTT. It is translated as CASSRGTGRRGNPDTQYF.

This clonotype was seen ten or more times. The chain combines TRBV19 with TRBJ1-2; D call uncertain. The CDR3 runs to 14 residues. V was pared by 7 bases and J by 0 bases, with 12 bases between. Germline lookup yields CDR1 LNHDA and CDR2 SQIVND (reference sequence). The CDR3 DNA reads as TGTGCCAGTACTGCCCACAGCACTAACTATGGCTACACCTTC. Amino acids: CASTAHSTNYGYTF.

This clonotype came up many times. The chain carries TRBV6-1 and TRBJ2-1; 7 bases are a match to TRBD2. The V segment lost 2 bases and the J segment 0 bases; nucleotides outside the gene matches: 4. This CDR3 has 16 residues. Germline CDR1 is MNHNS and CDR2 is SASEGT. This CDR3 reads CASSEWGEGSYNEQFF. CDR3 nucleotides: TGTGCCAGCAGTGAATGGGGGGAGGGCTCCTACAATGAGCAGTTCTTC.

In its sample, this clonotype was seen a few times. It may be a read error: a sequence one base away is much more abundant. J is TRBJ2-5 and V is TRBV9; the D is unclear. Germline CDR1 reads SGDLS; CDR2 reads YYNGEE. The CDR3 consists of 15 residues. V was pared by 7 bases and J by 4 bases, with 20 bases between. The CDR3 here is CASDPDGNRGETQYF. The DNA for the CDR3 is TGTGCCAGCGACCCAGACGGCAACCGTGGAGAGACCCAGTACTTC.

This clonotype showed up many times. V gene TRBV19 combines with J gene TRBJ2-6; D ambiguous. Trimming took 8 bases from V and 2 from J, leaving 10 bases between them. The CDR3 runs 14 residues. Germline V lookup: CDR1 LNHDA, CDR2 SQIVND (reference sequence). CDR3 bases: TGTGCCAGTTCTTTTGGCGCTGGGGCCAACGTCCTGACTTTC. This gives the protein CASSFGAGANVLTF.

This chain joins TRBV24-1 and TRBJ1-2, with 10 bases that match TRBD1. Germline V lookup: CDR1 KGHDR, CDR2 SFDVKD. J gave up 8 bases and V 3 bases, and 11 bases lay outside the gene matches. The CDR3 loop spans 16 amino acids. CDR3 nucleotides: TGTGCCACCAGTGATCCGGGACAGGGGATCCTGGGGGGCTACACCTTC. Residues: CATSDPGQGILGGYTF.

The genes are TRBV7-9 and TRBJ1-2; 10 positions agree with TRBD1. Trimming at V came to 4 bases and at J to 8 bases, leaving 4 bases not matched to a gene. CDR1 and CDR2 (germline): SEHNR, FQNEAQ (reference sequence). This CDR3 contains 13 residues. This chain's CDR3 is CASSSDRGCGYTF. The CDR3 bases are TGTGCCAGCAGCTCGGACAGGGGGTGCGGCTACACCTTC.

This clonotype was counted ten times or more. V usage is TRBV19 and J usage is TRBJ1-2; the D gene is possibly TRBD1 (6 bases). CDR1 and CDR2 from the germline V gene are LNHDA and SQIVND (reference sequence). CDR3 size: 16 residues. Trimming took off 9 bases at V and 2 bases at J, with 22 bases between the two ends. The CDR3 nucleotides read TGTGCCAGCGCGAACCCCTCAGGGGTAGGGAACTATGGCTACACCTTC. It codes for CASANPSGVGNYGYTF.

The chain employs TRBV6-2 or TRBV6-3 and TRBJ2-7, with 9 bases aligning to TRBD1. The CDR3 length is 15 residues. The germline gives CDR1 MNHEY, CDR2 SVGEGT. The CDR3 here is CATGTGTFGSYEQYF. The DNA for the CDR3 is TGTGCTACCGGGACAGGGACATTCGGCTCCTACGAGCAGTACTTC.

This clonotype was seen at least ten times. CDR3 DNA: TGCGCCAGCAGCTTGGGGGACAGCTGGTACGAGCAGTACTTC. Translated, it gives CASSLGDSWYEQYF. The gene calls are TRBV5-1 and TRBJ2-7; 7 bases fit TRBD1. CDR1 SGHRS and CDR2 YFSETQ come from the germline V gene. Trimming at V came to 0 bases and at J to 4 bases, leaving 4 bases not matched to a gene. The CDR3 extends over 14 amino acids.

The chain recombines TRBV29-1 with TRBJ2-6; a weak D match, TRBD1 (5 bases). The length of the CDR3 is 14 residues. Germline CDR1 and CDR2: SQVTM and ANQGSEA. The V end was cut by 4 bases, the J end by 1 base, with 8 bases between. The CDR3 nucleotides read TGCAGCGTTGGTAGGGGATCTGGGGCCAACGTCCTGACTTTC. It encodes CSVGRGSGANVLTF.

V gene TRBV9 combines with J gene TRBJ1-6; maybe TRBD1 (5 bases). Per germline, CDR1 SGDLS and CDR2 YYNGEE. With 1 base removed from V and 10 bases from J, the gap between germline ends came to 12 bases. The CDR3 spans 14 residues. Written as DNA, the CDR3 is TGTGCCAGCAGCGTAAAGGGGTTAGGGTCACCCCTCCACTTT. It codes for CASSVKGLGSPLHF.

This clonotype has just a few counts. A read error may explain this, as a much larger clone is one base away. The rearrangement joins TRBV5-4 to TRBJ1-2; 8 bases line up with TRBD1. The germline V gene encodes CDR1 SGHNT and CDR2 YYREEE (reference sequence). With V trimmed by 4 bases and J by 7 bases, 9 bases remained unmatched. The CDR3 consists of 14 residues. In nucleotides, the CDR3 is TGTGCCAGCAGCGAGGACAGGGCGGTTGTTGGCTACACCTTC. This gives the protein CASSEDRAVVGYTF.

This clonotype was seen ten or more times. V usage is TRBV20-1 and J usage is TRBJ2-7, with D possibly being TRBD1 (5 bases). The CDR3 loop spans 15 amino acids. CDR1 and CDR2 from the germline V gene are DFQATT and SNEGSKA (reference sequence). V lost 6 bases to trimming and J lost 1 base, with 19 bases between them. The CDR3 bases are TGCAGTGCCGCCCCCCACGGACATCATTCCTACGAGCAGTACTTC. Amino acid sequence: CSAAPHGHHSYEQYF.

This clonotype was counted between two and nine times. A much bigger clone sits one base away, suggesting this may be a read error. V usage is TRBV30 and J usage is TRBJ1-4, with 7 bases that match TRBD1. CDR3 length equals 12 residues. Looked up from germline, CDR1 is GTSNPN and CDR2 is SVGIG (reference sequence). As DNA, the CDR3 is TGTGCTTCAACAGGGGCCTTAGAAAAACTGCTTTTT. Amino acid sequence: CASTGALEKLLF.

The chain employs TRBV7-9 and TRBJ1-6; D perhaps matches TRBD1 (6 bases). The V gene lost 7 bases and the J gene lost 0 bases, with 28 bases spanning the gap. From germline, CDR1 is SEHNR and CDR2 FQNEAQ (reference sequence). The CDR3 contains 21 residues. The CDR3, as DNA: TGTGCCAGCAACAACAGGGACTCTTGGGAGACCCAGTACTCCTATAATTCACCCCTCCACTTT. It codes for CASNNRDSWETQYSYNSPLHF.